A selection of T cell receptor beta chains follows, all from one sample in a study of T cell clones after liver transplantation. Repertoires were generated with immunoSEQ multiplex PCR, while TCRdb's copy carries only in-frame clones and drops some. This repertoire shows about 80,000 clones, roughly 85% found once; its top ten account for 0.4% to 0.6%. Sequences were derived from CD4+ T cells from blood, sampled 45 to 46 months after liver transplant. The receptor set was obtained from a human patient who received a liver transplant. The graft donor may account for some of the T cells. CDR3s include the opening cysteine and the closing phenylalanine or tryptophan. A D gene is named only where the DNA matches it firmly. The size of a clone is reported for some rows only, either as once, few or many, or as a class for expanded clones.

j_call clone_size d_call v_call cdr3_aa cdr3_nt
TRBJ1-2 - - TRBV5-1 CASSLAEGSRHGYTF TGCGCCAGCAGCTTGGCCGAGGGGAGCAGGCATGGCTACACCTTC
TRBJ2-5 - - TRBV6-5 CASRSPGGRETQYF TGTGCCAGCCGAAGCCCCGGGGGGCGGGAGACCCAGTACTTC
TRBJ2-1 - - TRBV11-1 CASSLTRTAQSSYNEQFF TGTGCCAGCAGCCTTACAAGGACAGCCCAGAGCTCCTACAATGAGCAGTTCTTC
TRBJ2-1 few - TRBV11-1 CASSLAADRRFF TGTGCCAGCAGCCTGGCGGCCGACCGACGGTTCTTC
TRBJ1-5 - - TRBV28 CASRGDQPQHF TGTGCCAGCAGAGGTGACCAGCCCCAGCATTTT
TRBJ2-5 few - TRBV4-1 CASSQEDSGRTQYF TGCGCCAGCAGCCAAGAGGACAGCGGTAGGACCCAGTACTTC
TRBJ2-1 - - TRBV28 CASSSQKSRNNEQFF TGTGCCAGCAGCTCACAGAAAAGCCGAAACAATGAGCAGTTCTTC
TRBJ2-1 - - TRBV28 CASRTRRSEQFF TGTGCCAGCAGGACCCGGCGGTCTGAGCAGTTCTTC
TRBJ1-5 - - TRBV4-3 CASSQEGQSRQPQHF TGCGCCAGCAGCCAAGAGGGGCAGAGCAGGCAGCCCCAGCATTTT
TRBJ1-1 - - TRBV6-5 CASSPGGSGNTEAFF TGTGCCAGCAGTCCTGGGGGGAGCGGGAACACTGAAGCTTTCTTT
TRBJ2-7 - TRBD2 TRBV5-1 CASSPPGVAGHYEQYF TGCGCCAGCAGCCCGCCCGGGGTAGCGGGACACTACGAGCAGTACTTC
TRBJ2-1 once - TRBV6-4 CASSPETGLQQFF TGTGCCAGCAGTCCCGAGACGGGACTGCAGCAGTTCTTC
TRBJ1-4 - TRBD1 TRBV7-9 CASSLGQGNEKLFF TGTGCCAGCAGCTTAGGACAGGGGAATGAAAAACTGTTTTTT
TRBJ1-2 - - TRBV6-1 CASSEASGPNYGYTF TGTGCCAGCAGTGAAGCGTCAGGGCCAAACTATGGCTACACCTTC
TRBJ1-1 - TRBD1 TRBV5-1 CASSPRTGVVRMTEAFF TGCGCCAGCAGTCCAAGGACAGGGGTGGTTCGGATGACTGAAGCTTTCTTT
TRBJ2-1 - - TRBV6-5 CASKPEMGNEQFF TGTGCCAGCAAACCTGAAATGGGTAATGAGCAGTTCTTC
TRBJ2-2 few TRBD2 TRBV27 CAAAGLAENTGELFF TGTGCCGCCGCCGGACTAGCAGAAAACACCGGGGAGCTGTTTTTT
TRBJ2-3 - TRBD2 TRBV29-1 CSVDGTSGRTDTQYF TGCAGCGTTGACGGGACTAGCGGGAGGACAGATACGCAGTATTTT
TRBJ2-6 - - TRBV4-3 CASSQDLTGSNSGANVLTF TGCGCCAGCAGCCAAGATCTTACAGGATCAAACTCTGGGGCCAACGTCCTGACTTTC
TRBJ1-1 - - TRBV2 CASSEGPGTEAFF TGTGCCAGCAGTGAAGGGCCCGGCACTGAAGCTTTCTTT
TRBJ1-1 - - TRBV5-1 CASSLVERQDAFF TGCGCCAGCAGCTTGGTTGAAAGGCAGGATGCTTTCTTT
TRBJ2-7 - TRBD2 TRBV19 CASSISGRAYEQYF TGTGCCAGTAGTATTTCCGGGAGGGCCTACGAGCAGTACTTC
TRBJ1-4 - TRBD1 TRBV19 CASTSTGGKDEKLFF TGTGCCAGTACTTCCACAGGGGGCAAGGATGAAAAACTGTTTTTT
TRBJ1-1 many - TRBV28 CASSSPGMNTEAFF TGTGCCAGCAGTTCCCCAGGAATGAACACTGAAGCTTTCTTT
TRBJ2-6 - - TRBV28 CASSPRGSGANVLTF TGTGCCAGCAGTCCGCGGGGCTCTGGGGCCAACGTCCTGACTTTC
TRBJ1-1 - - TRBV28 CAGGSGTLATEAFF TGTGCCGGGGGATCCGGGACATTGGCCACTGAAGCTTTCTTT
TRBJ2-6 few - TRBV28 CASSLIVGSGGRGANVLTF TGTGCCAGCAGTTTAATAGTAGGTTCCGGGGGGCGTGGGGCCAACGTCCTGACTTTC
TRBJ2-7 few TRBD1 TRBV9 CASSVDEGARYEQYF TGTGCCAGCAGCGTAGACGAGGGGGCGAGATACGAGCAGTACTTC
TRBJ1-1 - - TRBV6-1 CASSEAEGREAFF TGTGCCAGCAGTGAAGCCGAGGGACGGGAAGCTTTCTTT
TRBJ2-1 - TRBD2 TRBV29-1 CSATSGTSGSPSHNEQFF TGCAGCGCGACTTCCGGGACTAGCGGGAGTCCTTCCCACAATGAGCAGTTCTTC
TRBJ2-3 - TRBD1 TRBV19 CASSTGQGVRTDTQYF TGTGCCAGTAGTACGGGGCAGGGGGTGAGGACAGATACGCAGTATTTT
TRBJ2-1 - TRBD2 TRBV25-1 CASSDYASGGYNEQFF TGTGCCAGCAGTGACTACGCTAGCGGCGGGTACAATGAGCAGTTCTTC
TRBJ1-1 - - TRBV14 CASSLTLNTEAFF TGTGCCAGCAGCCTGACACTGAACACTGAAGCTTTCTTT
TRBJ2-3 - - TRBV5-4 CASSGVRGTDTQYF TGTGCCAGCAGCGGGGTGCGGGGAACAGATACGCAGTATTTT
TRBJ2-1 few TRBD2 TRBV5-5 CASSPRPAGNYNEQFF TGTGCCAGCAGCCCACGACCAGCGGGGAACTACAATGAGCAGTTCTTC
TRBJ1-2 - - TRBV7-9 CASSLTNKAGGYTF TGTGCCAGCAGCTTAACGAATAAGGCAGGAGGCTACACCTTC
TRBJ1-3 once - TRBV2 CASQRTAGNTIYF TGTGCCTCCCAGAGGACAGCTGGAAACACCATATATTTT
TRBJ2-2 once - TRBV28 CASSLDLGGELFF TGTGCCAGCAGTTTAGACTTAGGCGGGGAGCTGTTTTTT
TRBJ1-2 - - TRBV27 CASSVNRAAGGYTF TGTGCCAGCAGTGTAAACCGGGCTGCGGGGGGCTACACCTTC
TRBJ1-2 - TRBD1 TRBV5-4 CASSRGRDREPGGYTF TGTGCCAGCAGCAGGGGAAGGGACAGGGAGCCAGGGGGCTACACCTTC
TRBJ1-5 - - TRBV6-5 CASSYAQYSNQPQHF TGTGCCAGCAGTTATGCGCAGTATAGCAATCAGCCCCAGCATTTT
TRBJ2-1 - - TRBV28 CASSFNGERPDPYNEQFF TGTGCCAGCAGTTTTAACGGGGAGCGCCCTGATCCTTACAATGAGCAGTTCTTC
TRBJ2-7 - - TRBV7-2 CASSLASPGRGSNYEQYF TGTGCCAGCAGCTTAGCTTCTCCAGGGCGGGGATCCAACTACGAGCAGTACTTC
TRBJ2-1 - TRBD2 TRBV9 CASSVVTGGLSNEQFF TGTGCCAGCAGCGTAGTTACGGGAGGGCTATCCAATGAGCAGTTCTTC
TRBJ1-3 - TRBD1 TRBV7-8 CASSLNRGPSHF TGTGCCAGCAGCCTCAACAGGGGCCCTTCTCATTTT
TRBJ2-1 - - TRBV18 CASSPRQDYSYNEQFF TGTGCCAGCTCACCGAGACAGGACTACTCCTACAATGAGCAGTTCTTC
TRBJ1-1 once - TRBV29-1 CSVETGNTEAFF TGCAGCGTTGAAACAGGGAACACTGAAGCTTTCTTT
TRBJ2-1 - TRBD2 TRBV5-6 CASSPRGGFNEQFF TGTGCCAGCAGCCCACGGGGGGGTTTCAATGAGCAGTTCTTC
TRBJ1-4 few - TRBV28 CASSDTTGSLGEKLFF TGTGCCAGCAGCGATACTACAGGGAGTCTAGGTGAAAAACTGTTTTTT
TRBJ2-7 - - TRBV28 CASSSPGTYTYEQYF TGTGCCAGCAGTTCCCCCGGGACTTACACCTACGAGCAGTACTTC
TRBJ2-1 - - TRBV11-2 CASSTKWDSNEQFF TGTGCCAGCAGCACGAAATGGGACTCCAATGAGCAGTTCTTC
TRBJ2-7 - - TRBV5-1 CASSLEVKASYEQYF TGCGCCAGCAGCTTGGAAGTAAAGGCGTCCTACGAGCAGTACTTC
TRBJ2-7 few TRBD1 TRBV6-5 CASRTGTGIPNF TGTGCCAGCAGGACCGGGACAGGGATTCCGAACTTC
TRBJ1-1 - TRBD1 TRBV7-2 CASSLGGQGAAFF TGTGCCAGCAGCTTAGGTGGACAGGGGGCGGCTTTCTTT
TRBJ2-5 - TRBD2 TRBV6-5 CASSRGLAGPETQYF TGTGCCAGCAGTCGAGGACTAGCGGGACCCGAGACCCAGTACTTC